This is a list of T cell receptor beta chains from one sample in a study of STAT5B mutations in CD4+ large granular lymphocyte leukemia. TCRdb keeps only in-frame clones here, not all; method: immunoSEQ multiplex PCR. This table holds almost 30,000 clones, more than 60% found once. Sequences were obtained from CD4+ T cells from blood buffy coats. These receptors were taken from a human donor in good health. CDR3s include the opening cysteine and the closing phenylalanine or tryptophan. A D gene is named only where the DNA matches it firmly. Rows give clone size only sometimes, using once, few, many, or a class for an expanded clone.

TRBD2	TRBV6-5	-	TRBJ2-7	CASSYSAGYYEQYF	TGTGCCAGCAGTTACTCAGCGGGATACTACGAGCAGTACTTC
-	TRBV11-3	-	TRBJ2-1	CASSLADSYNEQFF	TGTGCCAGCAGCTTAGCAGACAGCTACAATGAGCAGTTCTTC
-	TRBV14	-	TRBJ2-1	CASSHRLKGVSYNEQFF	TGTGCCAGCAGCCATCGACTGAAGGGGGTCTCCTACAATGAGCAGTTCTTC
-	TRBV9	-	TRBJ2-3	CASSVEERRTDTQYF	TGTGCCAGCAGCGTAGAGGAGCGACGCACAGATACGCAGTATTTT
TRBD1	TRBV6-1	-	TRBJ2-7	CASIQGATYEQYF	TGTGCCAGCATCCAGGGGGCCACCTACGAGCAGTACTTC
TRBD2	TRBV2	-	TRBJ2-3	CASSRAGANTDTQYF	TGTGCCAGCAGTCGAGCGGGGGCCAACACAGATACGCAGTATTTT
TRBD2	TRBV9	-	TRBJ2-1	CASSAQTSGGGEQFF	TGTGCCAGCAGCGCTCAGACTAGCGGGGGGGGTGAGCAGTTCTTC
-	TRBV4-3	-	TRBJ2-2	CASSQEVHTYTGELFF	TGCGCCAGCAGCCAAGAGGTACACACCTACACCGGGGAGCTGTTTTTT
-	TRBV7-9	-	TRBJ2-2	CASSRETDTGELFF	TGTGCCAGCAGCCGGGAGACGGACACCGGGGAGCTGTTTTTT
-	TRBV7-6	-	TRBJ2-3	CASSLAGGRTDTQYF	TGTGCCAGCAGCTTAGCGGGGGGGCGCACAGATACGCAGTATTTT
-	TRBV5-1	few	TRBJ1-6	CASSLRVGGTHSPLHF	TGCGCCAGCAGCTTGAGGGTCGGGGGCACACATTCACCCCTCCACTTT
-	TRBV5-6	-	TRBJ2-7	CASSLFVTARTYEQYF	TGTGCCAGCAGCTTATTCGTGACAGCGCGGACCTACGAGCAGTACTTC
-	TRBV5-1	-	TRBJ1-1	CASSLVPGMNTEAFF	TGCGCCAGCAGCTTGGTTCCCGGCATGAACACTGAAGCTTTCTTT
-	TRBV9	-	TRBJ1-3	CASSVATASSGNTIYF	TGTGCCAGCAGCGTAGCTACTGCGAGCTCTGGAAACACCATATATTTT
TRBD1	TRBV7-6	-	TRBJ1-4	CASSPPQRQGRHEKLFF	TGTGCCAGCAGCCCACCTCAAAGACAGGGCAGACATGAAAAACTGTTTTTT
TRBD2	TRBV10-2	-	TRBJ2-1	CASRLMRLAGGLTGSYNEQFF	TGCGCCAGCAGGCTAATGCGACTAGCGGGGGGCCTGACGGGGTCCTACAATGAGCAGTTCTTC
TRBD2	TRBV9	-	TRBJ2-5	CASSARSGGRGRETQYF	TGTGCCAGCAGCGCCCGTAGCGGGGGCAGGGGCCGGGAGACCCAGTACTTC
-	TRBV6-5	-	TRBJ1-1	CASSYRVDYTEAFF	TGTGCCAGCAGTTACAGGGTCGACTACACTGAAGCTTTCTTT
-	TRBV19	few	TRBJ2-2	CASSKARNTGELFF	TGTGCCAGTAGTAAAGCACGGAACACCGGGGAGCTGTTTTTT
-	TRBV2	medium-sized	TRBJ1-5	CASRPTNQPQHF	TGTGCCAGCAGGCCCACCAATCAGCCCCAGCATTTT
-	TRBV6-5	-	TRBJ1-1	CASSITITEAFF	TGTGCCAGCAGCATAACGATCACTGAAGCTTTCTTT
-	TRBV28	few	TRBJ1-4	CASSYRRGSGNEKLFF	TGTGCCAGCAGTTATCGACGGGGTTCGGGGAATGAAAAACTGTTTTTT
-	TRBV5-1	-	TRBJ1-2	CASSSMQISGIYTF	TGCGCCAGCAGCTCAATGCAGATTTCAGGGATCTACACCTTC
-	TRBV7-2	-	TRBJ2-3	CASSLGGTDTQYF	TGTGCCAGCAGCCTGGGGGGCACAGATACGCAGTATTTT
-	TRBV10-3	once	TRBJ2-5	CAITPRLMETQYF	TGTGCCATCACCCCCCGACTGATGGAGACCCAGTACTTC
TRBD1	TRBV28	-	TRBJ2-5	CASSLGQGRETQYF	TGTGCCAGCAGTTTGGGACAGGGGAGAGAGACCCAGTACTTC
TRBD1	TRBV5-4	-	TRBJ2-5	CASSLRLGQQSETQYF	TGTGCCAGCAGCTTGAGATTGGGACAGCAAAGCGAGACCCAGTACTTC
-	TRBV5-1	-	TRBJ1-2	CASSLWTGDGYTF	TGCGCCAGCAGCCTGTGGACCGGTGATGGCTACACCTTC
-	TRBV10-3	-	TRBJ1-4	CAISESGLANEKLFF	TGTGCCATCAGTGAGTCTGGTTTGGCTAATGAAAAACTGTTTTTT
-	TRBV6-4	-	TRBJ1-2	CASSDSGSSSSFSGYTF	TGTGCCAGCAGTGACTCCGGGAGTTCGTCCTCCTTTAGCGGCTACACCTTC
-	TRBV2	-	TRBJ1-1	CASSENSLLNTEAFF	TGTGCCAGCAGTGAAAACAGCCTTTTGAACACTGAAGCTTTCTTT
-	TRBV7-2	-	TRBJ2-2	CASSLGGHPGELFF	TGTGCCAGCAGCCTCGGGGGGCACCCCGGGGAGCTGTTTTTT